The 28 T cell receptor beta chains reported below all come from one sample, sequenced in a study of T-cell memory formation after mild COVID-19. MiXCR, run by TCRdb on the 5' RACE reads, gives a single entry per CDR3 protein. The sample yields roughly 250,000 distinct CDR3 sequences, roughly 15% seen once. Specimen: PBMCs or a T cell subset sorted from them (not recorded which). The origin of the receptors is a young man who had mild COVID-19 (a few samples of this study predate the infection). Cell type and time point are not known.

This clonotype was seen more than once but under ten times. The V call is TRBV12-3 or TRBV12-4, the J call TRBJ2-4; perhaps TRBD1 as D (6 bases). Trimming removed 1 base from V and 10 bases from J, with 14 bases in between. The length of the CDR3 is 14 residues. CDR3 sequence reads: CASSLDTGQWIQYF. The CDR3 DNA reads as TGTGCCAGCAGTTTAGATACAGGGCAGTGGATTCAGTACTTC.

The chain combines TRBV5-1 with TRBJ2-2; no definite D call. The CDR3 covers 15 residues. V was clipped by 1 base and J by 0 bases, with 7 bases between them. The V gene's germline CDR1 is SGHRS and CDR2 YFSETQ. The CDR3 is CASSLPGANTGELFF. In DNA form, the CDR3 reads TGCGCCAGCAGCTTGCCAGGAGCGAACACCGGGGAGCTGTTTTTT.

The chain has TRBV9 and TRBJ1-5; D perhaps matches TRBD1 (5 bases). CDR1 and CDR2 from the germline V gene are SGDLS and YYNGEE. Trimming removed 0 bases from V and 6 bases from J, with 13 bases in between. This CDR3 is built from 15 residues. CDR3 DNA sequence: TGTGCCAGCAGCGTAGGTACAGGATTACGTCAGCCCCAGCATTTT. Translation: CASSVGTGLRQPQHF.

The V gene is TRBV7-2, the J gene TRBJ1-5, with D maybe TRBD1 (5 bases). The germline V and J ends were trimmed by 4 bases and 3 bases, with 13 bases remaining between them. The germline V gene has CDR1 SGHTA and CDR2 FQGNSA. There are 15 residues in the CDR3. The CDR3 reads CASSSRVGDNQPQHF. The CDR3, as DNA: TGTGCCAGCAGCTCCCGGGTGGGGGACAATCAGCCCCAGCATTTT.

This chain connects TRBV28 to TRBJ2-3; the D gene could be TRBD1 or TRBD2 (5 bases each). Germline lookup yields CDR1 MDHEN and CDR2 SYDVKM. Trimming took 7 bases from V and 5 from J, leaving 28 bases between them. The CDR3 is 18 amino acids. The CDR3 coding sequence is TGTGCCAGCATCCCCACATTACGCTGGGGGTCAGAGCGAGATACGCAGTATTTT. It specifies CASIPTLRWGSERDTQYF.

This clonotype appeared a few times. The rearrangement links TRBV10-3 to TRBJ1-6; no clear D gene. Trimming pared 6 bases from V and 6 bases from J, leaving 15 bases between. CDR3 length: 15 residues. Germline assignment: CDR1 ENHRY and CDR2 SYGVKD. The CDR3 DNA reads TGTGCCATCAGGATGGGAGACTCCCTTAATTCACCCCTCCACTTT. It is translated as CAIRMGDSLNSPLHF.

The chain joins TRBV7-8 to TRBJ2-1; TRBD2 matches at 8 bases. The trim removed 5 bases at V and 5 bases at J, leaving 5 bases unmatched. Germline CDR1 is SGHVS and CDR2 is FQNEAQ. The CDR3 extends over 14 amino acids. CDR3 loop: CASSEAGVNNEQFF. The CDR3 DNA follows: TGTGCCAGCAGCGAAGCGGGGGTGAACAATGAGCAGTTCTTC.

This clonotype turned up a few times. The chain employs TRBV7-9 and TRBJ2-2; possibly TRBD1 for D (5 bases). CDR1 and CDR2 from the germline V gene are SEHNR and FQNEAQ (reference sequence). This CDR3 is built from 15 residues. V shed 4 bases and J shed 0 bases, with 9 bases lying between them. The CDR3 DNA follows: TGTGCCAGCAGCTCGGTGACAGCGAACACCGGGGAGCTGTTTTTT. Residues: CASSSVTANTGELFF.

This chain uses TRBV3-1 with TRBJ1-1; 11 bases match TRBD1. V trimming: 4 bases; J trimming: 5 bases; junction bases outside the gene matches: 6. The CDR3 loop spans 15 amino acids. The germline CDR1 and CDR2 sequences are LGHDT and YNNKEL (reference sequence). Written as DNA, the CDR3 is TGTGCCAGCAGCCTAACCGGGACAGGGGGAACTGAAGCTTTCTTT. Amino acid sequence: CASSLTGTGGTEAFF. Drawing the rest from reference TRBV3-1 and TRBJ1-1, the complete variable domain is DTAVSQTPKYLVTQMGNDKSIKCEQNLGHDTMYWYKQDSKKFLKIMFSYNNKELIINETVPNRFSPKSPDKAHLNLHINSLELGDSAVYFCASSLTGTGGTEAFFGQGTRLTVV.

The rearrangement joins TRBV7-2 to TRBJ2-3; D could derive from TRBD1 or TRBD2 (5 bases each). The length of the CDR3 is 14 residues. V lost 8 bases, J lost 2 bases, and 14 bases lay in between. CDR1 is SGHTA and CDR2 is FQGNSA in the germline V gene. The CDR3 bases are TGTGCCAGCGAGGGGAGAAGGTTCACAGATACGCAGTATTTT. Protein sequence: CASEGRRFTDTQYF.

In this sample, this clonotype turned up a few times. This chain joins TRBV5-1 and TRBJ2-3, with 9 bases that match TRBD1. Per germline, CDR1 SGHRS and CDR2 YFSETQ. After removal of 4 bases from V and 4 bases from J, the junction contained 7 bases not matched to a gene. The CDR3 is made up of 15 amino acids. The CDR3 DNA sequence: TGCGCCAGCAGCGTGGGACAGGGTTATGCAGATACGCAGTATTTT. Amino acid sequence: CASSVGQGYADTQYF.

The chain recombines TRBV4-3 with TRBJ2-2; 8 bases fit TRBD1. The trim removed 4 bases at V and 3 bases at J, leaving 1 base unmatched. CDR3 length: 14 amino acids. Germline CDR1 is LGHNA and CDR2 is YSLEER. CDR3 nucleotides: TGCGCCAGCAGCCGGGGACAGGACACCGGGGAGCTGTTTTTT. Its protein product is CASSRGQDTGELFF.

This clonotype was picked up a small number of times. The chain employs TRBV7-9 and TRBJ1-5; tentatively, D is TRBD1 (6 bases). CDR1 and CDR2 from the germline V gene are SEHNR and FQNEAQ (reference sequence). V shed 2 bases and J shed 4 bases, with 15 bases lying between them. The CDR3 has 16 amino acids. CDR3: CASSLTGPRGNQPQHF. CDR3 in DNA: TGTGCCAGCAGCTTAACTGGGCCGAGGGGGAATCAGCCCCAGCATTTT. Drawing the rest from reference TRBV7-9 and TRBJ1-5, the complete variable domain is DTGVSQNPRHKITKRGQNVTFRCDPISEHNRLYWYRQTLGQGPEFLTYFQNEAQLEKSRLLSDRFSAERPKGSFSTLEIQRTEQGDSAMYLCASSLTGPRGNQPQHFGDGTRLSIL.

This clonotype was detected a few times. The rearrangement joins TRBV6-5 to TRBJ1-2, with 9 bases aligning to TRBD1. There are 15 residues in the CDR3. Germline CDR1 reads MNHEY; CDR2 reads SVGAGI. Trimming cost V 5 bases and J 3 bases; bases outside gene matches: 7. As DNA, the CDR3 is TGTGCCAGCAGTAGCCCCCGGACAGGGGACTATGGCTACACCTTC. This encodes CASSSPRTGDYGYTF.

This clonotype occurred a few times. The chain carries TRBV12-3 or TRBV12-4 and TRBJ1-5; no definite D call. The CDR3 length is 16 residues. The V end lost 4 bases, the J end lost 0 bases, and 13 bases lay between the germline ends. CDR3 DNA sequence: TGTGCCAGCAGTTACTCCATAGCGACTAGCAATCAGCCCCAGCATTTT. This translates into CASSYSIATSNQPQHF.

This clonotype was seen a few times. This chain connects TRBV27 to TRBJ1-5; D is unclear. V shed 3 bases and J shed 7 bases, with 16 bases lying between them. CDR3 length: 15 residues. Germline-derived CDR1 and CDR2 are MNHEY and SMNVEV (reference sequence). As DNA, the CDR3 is TGTGCCAGCAGTTTTTTACCGCTCTCCGACCAGCCCCAGCATTTT. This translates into CASSFLPLSDQPQHF.

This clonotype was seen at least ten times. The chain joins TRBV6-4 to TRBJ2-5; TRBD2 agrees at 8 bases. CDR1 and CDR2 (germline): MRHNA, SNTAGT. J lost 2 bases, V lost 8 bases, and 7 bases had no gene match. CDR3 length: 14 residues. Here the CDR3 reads CASGHSGGQETQYF. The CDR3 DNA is TGTGCCAGCGGACACTCGGGGGGGCAAGAGACCCAGTACTTC.

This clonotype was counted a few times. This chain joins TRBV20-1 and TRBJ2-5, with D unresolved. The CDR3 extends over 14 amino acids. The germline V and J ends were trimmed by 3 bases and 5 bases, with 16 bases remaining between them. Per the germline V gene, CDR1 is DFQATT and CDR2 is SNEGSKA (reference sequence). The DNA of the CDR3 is TGCAGTGCTAGGGATCCGCTCCGTGGGGAGACCCAGTACTTC. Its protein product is CSARDPLRGETQYF.

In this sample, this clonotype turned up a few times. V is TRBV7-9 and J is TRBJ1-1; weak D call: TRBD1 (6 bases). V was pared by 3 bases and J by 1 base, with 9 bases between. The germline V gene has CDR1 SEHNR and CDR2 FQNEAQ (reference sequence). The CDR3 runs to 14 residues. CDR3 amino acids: CASSFSRGNTEAFF. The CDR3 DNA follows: TGTGCCAGCAGCTTCTCCAGGGGGAACACTGAAGCTTTCTTT.

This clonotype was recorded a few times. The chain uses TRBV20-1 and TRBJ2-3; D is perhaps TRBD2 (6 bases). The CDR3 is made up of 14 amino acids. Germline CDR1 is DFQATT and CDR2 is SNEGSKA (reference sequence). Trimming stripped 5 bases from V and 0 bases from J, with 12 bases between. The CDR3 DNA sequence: TGCAGTGCTTCGGGGGTGACTAGCACAGATACGCAGTATTTT. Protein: CSASGVTSTDTQYF.

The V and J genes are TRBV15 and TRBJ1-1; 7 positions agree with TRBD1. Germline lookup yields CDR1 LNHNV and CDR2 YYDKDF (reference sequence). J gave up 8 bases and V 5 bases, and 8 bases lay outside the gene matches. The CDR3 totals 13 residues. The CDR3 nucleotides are TGTGCCACCAGCGCTACCCGGGGACAGGAAGCTTTCTTT. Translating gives CATSATRGQEAFF.

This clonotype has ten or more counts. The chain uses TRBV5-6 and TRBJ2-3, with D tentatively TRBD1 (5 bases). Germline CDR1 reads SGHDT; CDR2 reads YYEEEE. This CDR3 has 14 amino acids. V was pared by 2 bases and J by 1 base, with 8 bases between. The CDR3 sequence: CASSFTGRTDTQYF. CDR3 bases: TGTGCCAGCAGCTTCACAGGACGCACAGATACGCAGTATTTT.

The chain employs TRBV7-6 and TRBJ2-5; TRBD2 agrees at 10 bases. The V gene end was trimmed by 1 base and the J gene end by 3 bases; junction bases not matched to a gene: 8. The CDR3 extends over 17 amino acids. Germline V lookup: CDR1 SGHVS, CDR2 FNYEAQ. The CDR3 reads CASSLDLWTSGKETQYF. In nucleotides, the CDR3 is TGTGCCAGCAGCTTAGATCTCTGGACTAGCGGAAAAGAGACCCAGTACTTC. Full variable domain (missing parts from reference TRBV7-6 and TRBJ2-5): GAGVSQSPRYKVTKRGQDVALRCDPISGHVSLYWYRQALGQGPEFLTYFNYEAQQDKSGLPNDRFSAERPEGSISTLTIQRTEQRDSAMYRCASSLDLWTSGKETQYFGPGTRLLVL.

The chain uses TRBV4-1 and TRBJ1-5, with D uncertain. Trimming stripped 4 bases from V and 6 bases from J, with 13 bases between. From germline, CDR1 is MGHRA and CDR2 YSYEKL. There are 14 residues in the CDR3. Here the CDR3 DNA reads TGCGCCAGCAGCCTCTGGGGAGGAGGTCAGCCCCAGCATTTT. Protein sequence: CASSLWGGGQPQHF.

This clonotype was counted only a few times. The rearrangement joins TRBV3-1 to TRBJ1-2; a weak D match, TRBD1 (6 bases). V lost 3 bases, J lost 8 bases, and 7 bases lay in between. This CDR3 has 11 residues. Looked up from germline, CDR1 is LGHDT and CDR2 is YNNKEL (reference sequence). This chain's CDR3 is CASSQGAGYTF. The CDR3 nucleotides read TGTGCCAGCAGCCAGGGGGCCGGCTACACCTTC.

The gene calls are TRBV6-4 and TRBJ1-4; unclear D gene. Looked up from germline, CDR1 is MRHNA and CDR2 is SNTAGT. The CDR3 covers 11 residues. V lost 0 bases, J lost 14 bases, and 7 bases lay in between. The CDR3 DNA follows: TGTGCCAGCAGTGACTCGTTAAGTCTGTTTTTT. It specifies CASSDSLSLFF.

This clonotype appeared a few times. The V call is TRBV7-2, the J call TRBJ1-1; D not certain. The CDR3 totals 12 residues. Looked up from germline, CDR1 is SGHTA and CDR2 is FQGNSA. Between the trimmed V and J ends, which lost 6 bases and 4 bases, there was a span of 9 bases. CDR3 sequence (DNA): TGTGCCAGCAGGTCCGACGGCACTGAAGCTTTCTTT. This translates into CASRSDGTEAFF. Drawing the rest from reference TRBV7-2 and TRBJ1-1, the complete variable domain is GAGVSQSPSNKVTEKGKDVELRCDPISGHTALYWYRQSLGQGLEFLIYFQGNSAPDKSGLPSDRFSAERTGGSVSTLTIQRTQQEDSAVYLCASRSDGTEAFFGQGTRLTVV.

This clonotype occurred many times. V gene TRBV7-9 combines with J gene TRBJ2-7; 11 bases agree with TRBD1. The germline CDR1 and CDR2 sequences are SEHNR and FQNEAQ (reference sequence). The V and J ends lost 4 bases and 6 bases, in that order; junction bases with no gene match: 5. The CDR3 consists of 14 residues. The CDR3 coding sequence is TGTGCCAGCAGCTCCAGGGACAGGGGGGCCGAGCAGTACTTC. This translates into CASSSRDRGAEQYF.